This TCR beta chain was documented in a study of blood T cell repertoires in COVID-19. Study information: Some COVID-19 samples were acute and others convalescent; all came from the United States, Italy and Spain. T cells, B-cell-depleted T cells, or PBMCs supplied cDNA or gDNA.

Germline V gives CDR1 ENHRY, CDR2 SYGVKD. CDR3 length equals 15 residues. The table lists this clone with a count of one. Relative to the germline gene, one junction end is altered; a read error may explain this. Original analysis: Nucleated cell number was recorded as an estimate derived from reference gene primer amplification. This table comes from immunoSEQ multiplex PCR, and its TCRdb copy is limited to in-frame clones, with some not included. V and J calls and clone size come straight from that table; D and trimming were deduced from the DNA. The data contain 95,000 to 150,000 clones, 78% of them seen just once; the ten biggest clones take up 2.3%.

V and J are TRBV10-3 and TRBJ2-2; a possible D gene is TRBD2 (5 bases). Specimen: peripheral blood. The source is a man aged 65-85 years with acute or convalescent COVID-19. Here the CDR3 DNA reads TGTGCCCTCACCCGTACTAGGATGAAAGACCGGGGAGCTGTTTTT. It yields the protein CALTRTRMKDRGAVF.